This TCR beta chain was identified during a study of blood T cells in healthy people across ages. Findings and limits, study-wide: From one million sequenced T cells, diversity estimates were lower bounds.

Germline loops: CDR1 SGHRS, CDR2 YFSETQ. Trimming at V came to 8 bases and at J to 5 bases, leaving 14 bases not matched to a gene. The CDR3 spans 17 residues. Through a sample-barcoded 5' primer and a J-beta primer mix, a second PCR was run for roughly 6 to 11 cycles. TCRdb reprocessed the 5' RACE reads via MiXCR and lists one record per CDR3 protein. The repertoire holds about 1.5 million distinct CDR3 sequences, about 45% seen once, with approximately 4% in the top ten. Regarding this clonotype: Its antigen is still unknown.

Material for sequencing was blood. The chain couples TRBV5-1 to TRBJ2-1; TRBD2 aligns across 12 bases. The sequence was collected from a woman between 18 and 29 years old in good health. The CDR3 bases are TGCGCCAGTATGGTGTTCCCCGGACTAGCGGGAAACAATGAGCAGTTCTTC. This translates into CASMVFPGLAGNNEQFF.